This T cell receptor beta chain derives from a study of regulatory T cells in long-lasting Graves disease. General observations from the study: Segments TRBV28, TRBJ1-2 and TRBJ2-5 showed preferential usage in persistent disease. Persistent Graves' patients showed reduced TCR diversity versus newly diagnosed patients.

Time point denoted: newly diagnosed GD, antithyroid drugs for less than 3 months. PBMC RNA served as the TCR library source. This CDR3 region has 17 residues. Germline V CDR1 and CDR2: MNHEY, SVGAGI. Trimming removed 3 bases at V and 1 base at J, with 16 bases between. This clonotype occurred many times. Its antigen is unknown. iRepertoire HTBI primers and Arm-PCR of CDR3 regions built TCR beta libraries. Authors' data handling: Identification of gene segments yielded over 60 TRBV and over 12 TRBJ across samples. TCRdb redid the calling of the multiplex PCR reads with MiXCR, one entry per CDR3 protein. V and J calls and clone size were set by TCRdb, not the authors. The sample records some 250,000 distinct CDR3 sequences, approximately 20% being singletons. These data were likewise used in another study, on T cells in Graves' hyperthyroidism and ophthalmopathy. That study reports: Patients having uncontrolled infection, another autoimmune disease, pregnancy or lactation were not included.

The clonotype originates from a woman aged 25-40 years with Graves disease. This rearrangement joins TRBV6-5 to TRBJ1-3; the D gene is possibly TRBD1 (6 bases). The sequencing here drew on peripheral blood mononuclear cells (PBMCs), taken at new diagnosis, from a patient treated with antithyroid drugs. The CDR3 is CASSYRATGGSGNTIYF. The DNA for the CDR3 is TGTGCCAGCAGTTATAGGGCGACAGGAGGTTCTGGAAACACCATATATTTT.